There are many counts of the clone carrying this T cell receptor beta chain. TCRdb re-derived calls from the 5' RACE reads in MiXCR, one entry per CDR3 protein. Here the sample spans about 33,000 distinct CDR3 sequences, roughly 21% being singletons. These data come from a study of T-cell memory formation after mild COVID-19. CDR1 and CDR2 (germline): SGHTA, FQGNSA. This CDR3 is built from 18 residues. J gave up 4 bases and V 1 base, and 8 bases lay outside the gene matches. The sequence derives from an adult who had mild COVID-19 (a few samples of this study predate the infection). Cell type and time point are not known. The chain joins TRBV7-2 to TRBJ2-3; 13 positions match TRBD2. The sample taken for sequencing was PBMCs or a T cell subset sorted from them (not recorded which). The DNA of the CDR3 is TGTGCCAGCAGCTTAGTTCTGACTAGCGGGAGGCCCCCAGATACGCAGTATTTT. Its translation is CASSLVLTSGRPPDTQYF.